These 19 T cell receptor beta chains originate from one sample sequenced in a study of PD-1 blockade in classical Hodgkin lymphoma. The time point is: cycle 4 day 1 (C4D1), after five to seven weeks of nivolumab. Each and every patient relapsed after autologous stem cell transplantation, and patients got differing brentuximab vedotin exposure. The assay was immunoSEQ multiplex PCR, and TCRdb's table has in-frame clones only and misses some. The data contain around 24,000 clones, approximately 77% of them singletons. The sample here was peripheral blood mononuclear cells (PBMCs), taken before the fourth cycle of nivolumab. The receptors come from a human donor with classical Hodgkin lymphoma.

The count of this clone is one. V gene TRBV7-3 combines with J gene TRBJ1-4, with D unclear. The germline CDR1 and CDR2 sequences are SGHTA and FQGTGA. Trimming stripped 5 bases from V and 5 bases from J, with 9 bases between. The CDR3 has 13 amino acids. CDR3 sequence: CASSPGINEKLFF. DNA of the CDR3: TGTGCCAGCAGCCCGGGGATAAATGAAAAACTGTTTTTT. The variable domain in full, completed from reference TRBV7-3 and TRBJ1-4, reads GAGVSQTPSNKVTEKGKYVELRCDPISGHTALYWYRQSLGQGPEFLIYFQGTGAADDSGLPNDRFFAVRPEGSVSTLKIQRTERGDSAVYLCASSPGINEKLFFGSGTQLSVL.

The chain recombines TRBV27 with TRBJ2-3; TRBD1 agrees at 9 bases. Germline CDR1 reads MNHEY; CDR2 reads SMNVEV (reference sequence). The CDR3 covers 15 residues. The junction had 8 bases not matched to a gene; V was cut back by 5 bases and J by 5 bases. The CDR3 loop reads CASSTGTGIGDTQYF. The CDR3 nucleotides read TGTGCCAGCAGTACCGGGACAGGGATCGGAGATACGCAGTATTTT.

This clone was found once. CDR3 DNA sequence: TGTGCCAGCAGCCAAGATTACTCTGGTGAGAGCTCTGGGGCCAACGTCCTGACTTTC. Its translation is CASSQDYSGESSGANVLTF. The chain links TRBV4-2 to TRBJ2-6; D ambiguous. Per germline, CDR1 LGHNA and CDR2 YNFKEQ. Trimming stripped 0 bases from V and 0 bases from J, with 15 bases between. The CDR3 is 19 residues long.

The chain has TRBV27 and TRBJ1-2, with unresolved D. CDR1 is MNHEY, CDR2 SMNVEV, per germline (reference sequence). Trimming shortened V by 8 bases and J by 7 bases, and 17 bases separated the two germline ends. The CDR3 totals 13 residues. The CDR3 DNA follows: TGTGCCAGCCGCCCATCCGACCAGTTTGGCTACACCTTC. Translation: CASRPSDQFGYTF.

The CDR3 is CASSLGAGTAFGEQYF. In DNA form, the CDR3 reads TGTGCCAGCAGCTTGGGAGCCGGGACAGCGTTTGGGGAGCAGTACTTC. The chain has TRBV5-5 and TRBJ2-7, with TRBD1 matching 7 bases. Germline V gene sequence: CDR1 SGHKS, CDR2 YYEKEE (reference sequence). The CDR3 sequence is 16 residues long. The trim removed 0 bases at V and 7 bases at J, leaving 13 bases unmatched.

Comments on this clone: Different DNA sequences within this sample yield the same CDR3. The J gene is TRBJ2-1, the V gene TRBV25-1; D tentatively fits TRBD1 or TRBD2 (6 bases each). The ends were cut back, 6 bases at V and 3 bases at J, with 9 bases in the middle. Germline V gene lookup returns CDR1 MGHDK and CDR2 SYGVNS. The CDR3 totals 13 residues. The CDR3 protein is CASSKGGYNEQFF. In DNA, the CDR3 is TGTGCCAGCAGCAAGGGGGGCTACAATGAGCAGTTCTTC. The entire variable domain, with the rest obtained from reference TRBV25-1 and TRBJ2-1, is as follows: EADIYQTPRYLVIGTGKKITLECSQTMGHDKMYWYQQDPGMELHLIHYSYGVNSTEKGDLSSESTVSRIRTEHFPLTLESARPSHTSQYLCASSKGGYNEQFFGPGTRLTVL.

The chain employs TRBV9 and TRBJ2-1, with TRBD1 matching over 8 bases. The CDR3 length is 14 residues. CDR1 and CDR2 (germline): SGDLS, YYNGEE. The J segment lost 7 bases and the V segment lost 3 bases, leaving 6 bases of the junction unmatched. The CDR3 DNA reads TGTGCCAGCAGCGCGAGGACAGGGACGAATGAGCAGTTCTTC. Translated, it gives CASSARTGTNEQFF.

The rearrangement uses TRBV9 and TRBJ2-1, with TRBD2 matching 13 bases. Trimming took 4 bases from V and 9 from J; bases not matched to a gene: 10. There are 16 residues in the CDR3. Germline values: CDR1 SGDLS, CDR2 YYNGEE. CDR3 in DNA: TGTGCCAGCAGCCCCCGACTAGCGGGAGGCCAGGGTGAGCAGTTCTTC. Protein: CASSPRLAGGQGEQFF.

The chain combines TRBV6-1 with TRBJ2-7, with a weak D call TRBD2 (5 bases). Trimming cost V 0 bases and J 4 bases, with 10 bases left between them. The CDR3 sequence is 14 residues long. CDR1 and CDR2 (germline): MNHNS, SASEGT. The CDR3 nucleotides read TGTGCCAGCAGTGAAGCCACGGACTTGTACGAGCAGTACTTC. Its translation: CASSEATDLYEQYF.

This chain joins TRBV6-1 and TRBJ2-7, with D possibly matching TRBD1 (6 bases). The V gene's germline CDR1 is MNHNS and CDR2 SASEGT. Trimming stripped 6 bases from V and 6 bases from J, with 12 bases between. The CDR3 is 12 residues long. In nucleotides, the CDR3 is TGTGCCAGCAGAATCCGGGACATCGAGCAGTACTTC. This translates into CASRIRDIEQYF.

The chain combines TRBV7-9 with TRBJ1-1; TRBD1 is a possible D gene (5 bases). The germline V and J ends were trimmed by 6 bases and 7 bases, with 15 bases remaining between them. The V gene's germline CDR1 is SEHNR and CDR2 FQNEAQ (reference sequence). The CDR3 consists of 13 residues. CDR3: CASSSDIDLEAFF. The CDR3 nucleotides read TGTGCCAGCAGTTCGGACATCGACCTTGAAGCTTTCTTT.

This clone was found a few times. The gene calls are TRBV7-9 and TRBJ1-1, with a tentative D call TRBD1 (6 bases). Trimming removed 7 bases from V and 6 bases from J, with 18 bases in between. The germline V gene has CDR1 SEHNR and CDR2 FQNEAQ (reference sequence). The CDR3 covers 14 residues. The CDR3 nucleotides are TGTGCCAGCATCCTAGAAACAGGGTCCGCTGAAGCTTTCTTT. It is translated as CASILETGSAEAFF.

The rearrangement links TRBV7-8 to TRBJ2-1; D gene ambiguous. The V and J ends lost 1 base and 5 bases respectively, with 12 bases between them. Germline assignment: CDR1 SGHVS and CDR2 FQNEAQ. CDR3 length: 15 residues. The CDR3 loop is CASSLDGQKHNEQFF. The CDR3 coding sequence is TGTGCCAGCAGCTTAGACGGCCAAAAACACAATGAGCAGTTCTTC.

The rearrangement links TRBV7-8 to TRBJ2-1; 13 nucleotides match TRBD2. CDR1 SGHVS and CDR2 FQNEAQ come from the germline V gene. The CDR3 runs 16 residues. J was trimmed by 8 bases and V by 1 base; bases with no gene match: 5. CDR3 bases: TGTGCCAGCAGCTTAGAGGGGACTAGCGGGAAGGATGAGCAGTTCTTC. Translating gives CASSLEGTSGKDEQFF.

This clone came up once. The chain's CDR3 is CASSLDRVSYGYTF. The CDR3 bases are TGTGCCAGCAGTCTGGACCGCGTCAGCTATGGCTACACCTTC. The gene calls are TRBV6-1 and TRBJ1-2; D is unclear. This CDR3 spans 14 amino acids. The germline V gene has CDR1 MNHNS and CDR2 SASEGT. The V and J ends lost 5 bases and 4 bases respectively, with 14 bases between them.

In its sample, this clone was seen a few times. V and J are TRBV6-1 and TRBJ2-2; no clear D. With 10 bases removed from V and 2 bases from J, the gap between germline ends came to 14 bases. The CDR3 length is 14 residues. Per the germline V gene, CDR1 is MNHNS and CDR2 is SASEGT. In DNA, the CDR3 is TGTGCCACCCGCCAAATGACTAACACCGGGGAGCTGTTTTTT. It is translated as CATRQMTNTGELFF.

This chain joins TRBV27 and TRBJ1-5; TRBD1 matches at 8 bases. The J segment lost 9 bases and the V segment lost 5 bases, leaving 6 bases of the junction unmatched. In germline, CDR1 is MNHEY, CDR2 SMNVEV (reference sequence). The CDR3 is 13 amino acids. CDR3 DNA sequence: TGTGCCAGCAGTGGACAGGGCCCTAGGCCCCAGCATTTT. Amino acid sequence: CASSGQGPRPQHF.

J is TRBJ1-2 and V is TRBV30; 9 bases match TRBD1. The V segment lost 0 bases and the J segment 8 bases; nucleotides outside the gene matches: 4. This CDR3 has 13 amino acids. Germline assignment: CDR1 GTSNPN and CDR2 SVGIG (reference sequence). In DNA, the CDR3 is TGTGCCTGGAGTGTACTCACAGGGGGCGGCTACACCTTC. It encodes CAWSVLTGGGYTF.

The rearrangement joins TRBV5-1 to TRBJ2-2; D might be TRBD1 or TRBD2, each matching 6 bases. The germline V gene has CDR1 SGHRS and CDR2 YFSETQ. Between the trimmed V and J ends, which lost 2 bases and 4 bases, there was a span of 9 bases. The length of the CDR3 is 14 residues. The CDR3 coding sequence is TGCGCCAGCAGCTTAGGGGGAGGCACCGGGGAGCTGTTTTTT. Translated, it gives CASSLGGGTGELFF.